This T cell receptor (beta chain) was identified in a study of T cell responses to AZD1222 COVID-19 vaccine. Study-wide results and limits: Females made up more of the donors, who were largely white British, and clonal diversity may have come out too low. Elevations in Spike-specific TCR breadth and depth followed administration of two AZD1222 doses. Of the AZD1222 recipients, only six were seropositive at baseline. Reportedly, close to half of spike-specific TCRs are directed against unmutated variant regions.

The germline CDR1 and CDR2 sequences are LNHDA and SQIVND (reference sequence). V lost 1 base, J lost 0 bases, and 9 bases lay in between. The CDR3 sequence is 16 residues long. Sequencing was performed with immunoSEQ multiplex PCR; in TCRdb, only in-frame clones are kept and a portion is missing. The sample gives 150,000 to 200,000 clones, about nine tenths of which show up once; roughly 2.5% is in the top ten. Concerning this clone: What it binds is unknown.

The clonotype comes from an adult in good health. V and J are TRBV19 and TRBJ2-2; TRBD2 might be the D (6 bases). The sequences come from peripheral blood, collected on day 0 of AZD1222 vaccination. CDR3 bases: TGTGCCAGTAGTATAGTGCTAGCGTCGAACACCGGGGAGCTGTTTTTT. Protein: CASSIVLASNTGELFF. Together with reference TRBV19 and TRBJ2-2, the CDR3 gives the full variable domain: DGGITQSPKYLFRKEGQNVTLSCEQNLNHDAMYWYRQDPGQGLRLIYYSQIVNDFQKGDIAEGYSVSREKKESFPLTVTSAQKNPTAFYLCASSIVLASNTGELFFGEGSRLTVL.